The sequence of this T cell receptor beta chain was determined in a study of cytomegalovirus exposure and HLA in healthy donors. Whole-study results and caveats: Among the CMV-associated chains, a few were confirmed in vitro as specific for CMV antigens.

The germline CDR1 and CDR2 sequences are SGHNT and YYREEE (reference sequence). J was trimmed by 5 bases and V by 3 bases; bases with no gene match: 7. The CDR3 contains 14 residues. As for the donors, each was a healthy bone marrow donor. PCR involved 60 Vbeta and 13 Jbeta primers. Assay: immunoSEQ multiplex PCR; the TCRdb copy retains only in-frame clones and omits some. Among 150,000 to 190,000 clones listed, 85% were seen once. Notes on this clone: Antigen unknown.

The rearrangement links TRBV5-4 to TRBJ1-1; TRBD1 matches 7 bases. The origin of this receptor is a woman aged 18-30 years in good health and CMV-seronegative. The sequenced sample consisted of PBMCs. The CDR3 sequence: CASSSNRGKTEAFF. CDR3 nucleotides: TGTGCCAGCAGCTCAAACAGGGGAAAGACTGAAGCTTTCTTT.